This T cell receptor beta chain is from a study of CD8+CD57+ T cells in acquired aplastic anemia. About the research overall: Each DNA sample taken from sorted CD4+ and CD8+ cells came to about 3 ug on average. Study-level findings and limits: Patients and controls had in common approximately 30 CD8+ CDR3 sequences.

For sequencing, patients were chosen who had shown expansion of CD8+CD57+ cells by flow cytometry. Patients were treatment-naive when blood was sampled. This clonotype was found a few times. Its cognate antigen is unknown. Both TCR beta VDJ combination and CDR3 sequence profiling were carried out. Genomic DNA was the template for this profiling. TCRdb independently ran MiXCR on the reads; one entry per CDR3 protein. The sample contains around 430,000 distinct CDR3 sequences, over 25% of which appear only once. Germline CDR1 is GTSNPN and CDR2 is SVGIG (reference sequence). Trimming shortened V by 0 bases and J by 2 bases, and 13 bases separated the two germline ends. The CDR3 totals 15 residues.

V gene TRBV30 combines with J gene TRBJ1-2; a weak D match, TRBD1 (6 bases). This sequence originates from a human donor with aplastic anemia. Material: sorted CD4+, CD8+, or CD8+CD57+ T cells (not recorded which) from PBMCs. CDR3 DNA sequence: TGTGCCTGGAGTGTCCGGGGGGCGGTGAACTATGGCTACACCTTC. It translates to CAWSVRGAVNYGYTF.